This record covers a single TCR beta chain. The entry originates in a study of graft-versus-host responses after intestinal transplantation. Looking at the study overall: Each patient got anti-thymocyte globulin induction, then tacrolimus and steroids for roughly 3 years.

The method was immunoSEQ multiplex PCR; TCRdb's version includes in-frame clones alone and lacks a portion of them. This table holds about 21,000 clones, roughly 89% found once. The sample was PBMCs, taken 65 to 70 days after intestinal transplantation. This TCR was recovered from a human patient who received an intestinal transplant, so some T cells may come from the graft donor.

The CDR3 loop is CSVEVPGGLYEQYF. The CDR3 DNA is TGCAGCGTTGAAGTGCCAGGGGGCTTGTACGAGCAGTACTTC. The V call is TRBV29-1, the J call TRBJ2-7; 8 positions agree with TRBD1. The germline V gene has CDR1 SQVTM and CDR2 ANQGSEA. V lost 1 base and J lost 4; bases outside the gene matches: 6. The CDR3 spans 14 residues.